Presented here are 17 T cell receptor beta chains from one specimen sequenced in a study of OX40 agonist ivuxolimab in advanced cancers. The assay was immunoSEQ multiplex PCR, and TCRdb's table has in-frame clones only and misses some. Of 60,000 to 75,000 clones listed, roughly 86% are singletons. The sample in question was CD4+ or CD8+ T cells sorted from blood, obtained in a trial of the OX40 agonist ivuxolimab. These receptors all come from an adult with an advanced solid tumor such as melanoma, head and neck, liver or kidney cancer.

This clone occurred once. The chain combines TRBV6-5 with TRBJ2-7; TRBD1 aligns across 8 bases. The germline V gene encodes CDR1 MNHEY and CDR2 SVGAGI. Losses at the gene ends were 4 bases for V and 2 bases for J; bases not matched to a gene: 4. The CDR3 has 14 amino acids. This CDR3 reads CASSFGTGAYEQYF. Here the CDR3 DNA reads TGTGCCAGCAGTTTCGGGACAGGAGCCTACGAGCAGTACTTC.

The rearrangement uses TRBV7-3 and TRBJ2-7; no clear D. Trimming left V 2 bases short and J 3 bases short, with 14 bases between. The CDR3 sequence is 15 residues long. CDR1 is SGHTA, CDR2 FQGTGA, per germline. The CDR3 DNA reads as TGTGCCAGCAGCTTAGCACCGGGCTCCCTCTACGAGCAGTACTTC. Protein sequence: CASSLAPGSLYEQYF.

The CDR3 protein is CASSGGWDTEAFF. The CDR3 region has the DNA TGTGCCAGCAGTGGTGGCTGGGACACTGAAGCTTTCTTT. The chain uses TRBV6-5 and TRBJ1-1; D not certain. There are 13 residues in the CDR3. CDR1 is MNHEY, CDR2 SVGAGI, per germline. V dropped 5 bases and J dropped 3 bases, with 10 bases sitting between them.

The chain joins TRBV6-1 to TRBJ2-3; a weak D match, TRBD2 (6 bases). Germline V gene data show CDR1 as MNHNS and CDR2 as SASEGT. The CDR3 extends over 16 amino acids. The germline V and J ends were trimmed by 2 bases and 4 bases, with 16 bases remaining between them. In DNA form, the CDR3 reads TGTGCCAGCAGTGAATCCGGCGGGATTGGGTCAGATACGCAGTATTTT. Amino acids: CASSESGGIGSDTQYF.

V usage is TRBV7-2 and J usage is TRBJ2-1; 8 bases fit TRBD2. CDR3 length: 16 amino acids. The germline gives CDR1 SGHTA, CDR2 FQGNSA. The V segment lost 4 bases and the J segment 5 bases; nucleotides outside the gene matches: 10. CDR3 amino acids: CASSSKRGGGNNEQFF. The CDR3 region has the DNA TGTGCCAGCAGCTCCAAACGGGGGGGCGGTAACAATGAGCAGTTCTTC. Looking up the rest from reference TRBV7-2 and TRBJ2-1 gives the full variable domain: GAGVSQSPSNKVTEKGKDVELRCDPISGHTALYWYRQSLGQGLEFLIYFQGNSAPDKSGLPSDRFSAERTGGSVSTLTIQRTQQEDSAVYLCASSSKRGGGNNEQFFGPGTRLTVL.

In nucleotides, the CDR3 is TGCGCCAGCAGCCAAGTAGCGGGGTCCTACGAGCAGTACTTC. Amino acid sequence: CASSQVAGSYEQYF. V usage is TRBV4-1 and J usage is TRBJ2-7; 8 nucleotides align to TRBD2. The CDR3 totals 14 residues. V lost 1 base, J lost 1 base, and 0 bases stayed unmatched. The germline gives CDR1 MGHRA, CDR2 YSYEKL.

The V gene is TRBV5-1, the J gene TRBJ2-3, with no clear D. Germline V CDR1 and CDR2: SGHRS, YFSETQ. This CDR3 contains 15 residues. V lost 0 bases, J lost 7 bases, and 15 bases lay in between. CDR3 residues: CASSLDPTYENTQYF. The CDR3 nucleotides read TGCGCCAGCAGCTTGGATCCCACCTACGAAAATACGCAGTATTTT.

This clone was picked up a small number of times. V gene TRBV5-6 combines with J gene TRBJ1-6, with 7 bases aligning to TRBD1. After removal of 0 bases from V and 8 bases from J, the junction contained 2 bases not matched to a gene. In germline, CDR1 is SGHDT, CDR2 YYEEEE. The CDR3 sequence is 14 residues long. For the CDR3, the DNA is TGTGCCAGCAGCTTGGTACAGGGGTATTCACCCCTCCACTTT. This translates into CASSLVQGYSPLHF.

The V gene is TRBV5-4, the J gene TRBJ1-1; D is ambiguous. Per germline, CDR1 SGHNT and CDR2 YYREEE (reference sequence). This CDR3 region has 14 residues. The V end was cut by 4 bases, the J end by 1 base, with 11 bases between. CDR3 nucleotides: TGTGCCAGCAGCAGTCAAGGTTGGAACACTGAAGCTTTCTTT. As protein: CASSSQGWNTEAFF.

The CDR3 sequence: CASSQARRQAGANVLTF. DNA of the CDR3: TGCGCCAGCAGCCAAGCCCGTCGACAGGCTGGGGCCAACGTCCTGACTTTC. The chain joins TRBV4-3 to TRBJ2-6, with D possibly being TRBD1 (6 bases). Trimming removed 1 base at V and 2 bases at J, with 12 bases between. CDR3 size: 17 residues. The V gene's germline CDR1 is LGHNA and CDR2 YSLEER.

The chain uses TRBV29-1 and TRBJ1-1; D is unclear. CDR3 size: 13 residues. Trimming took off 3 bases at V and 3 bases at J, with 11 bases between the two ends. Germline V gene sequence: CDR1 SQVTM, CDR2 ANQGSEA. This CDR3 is CSVEGSGDTEAFF. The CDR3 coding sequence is TGCAGCGTTGAGGGTTCCGGGGACACTGAAGCTTTCTTT.

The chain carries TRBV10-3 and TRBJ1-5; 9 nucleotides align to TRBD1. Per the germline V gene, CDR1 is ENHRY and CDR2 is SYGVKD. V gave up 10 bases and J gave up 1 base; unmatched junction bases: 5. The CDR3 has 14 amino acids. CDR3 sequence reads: CATWTGESNQPQHF. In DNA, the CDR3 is TGTGCCACGTGGACAGGGGAGAGCAATCAGCCCCAGCATTTT.

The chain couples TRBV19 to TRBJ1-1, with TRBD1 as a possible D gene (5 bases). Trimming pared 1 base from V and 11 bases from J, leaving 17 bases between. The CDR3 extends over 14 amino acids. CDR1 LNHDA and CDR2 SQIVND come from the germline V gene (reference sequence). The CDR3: CASSIAGLGLRAFF. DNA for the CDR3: TGTGCCAGTAGTATAGCCGGTTTGGGACTTCGGGCTTTCTTT.

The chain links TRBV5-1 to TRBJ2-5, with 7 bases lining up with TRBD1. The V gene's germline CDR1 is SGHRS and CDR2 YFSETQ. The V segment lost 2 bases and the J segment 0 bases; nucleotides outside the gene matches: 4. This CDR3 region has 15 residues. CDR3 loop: CASSFQTGYQETQYF. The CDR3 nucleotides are TGCGCCAGCAGCTTCCAGACAGGGTACCAAGAGACCCAGTACTTC.

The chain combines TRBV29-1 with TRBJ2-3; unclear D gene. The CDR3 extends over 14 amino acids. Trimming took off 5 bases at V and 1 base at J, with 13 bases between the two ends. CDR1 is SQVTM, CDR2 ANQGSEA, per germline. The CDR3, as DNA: TGCAGCGTTCTCTTGAGGTTCCGCACAGATACGCAGTATTTT. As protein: CSVLLRFRTDTQYF.

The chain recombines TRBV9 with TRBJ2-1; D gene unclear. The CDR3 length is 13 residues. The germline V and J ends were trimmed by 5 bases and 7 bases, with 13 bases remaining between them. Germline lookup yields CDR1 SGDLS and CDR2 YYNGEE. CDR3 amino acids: CASSEEGLNEQFF. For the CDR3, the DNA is TGTGCCAGCAGTGAAGAAGGGTTAAATGAGCAGTTCTTC.

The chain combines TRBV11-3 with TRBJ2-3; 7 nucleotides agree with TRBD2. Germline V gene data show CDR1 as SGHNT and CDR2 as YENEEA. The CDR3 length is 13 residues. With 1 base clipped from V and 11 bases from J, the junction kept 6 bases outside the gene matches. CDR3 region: CASSLVVTSVQYF. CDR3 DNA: TGTGCCAGCAGCTTAGTAGTAACTAGCGTGCAGTATTTT.